This is a list of T cell receptor beta chains from one sample in a study of blood T cell repertoires in COVID-19. Produced via immunoSEQ multiplex PCR; TCRdb's table is partial and in-frame only. The top ten clones hold under 2.5% of a sample with 40,000 to 55,000 clones, 89% of them seen once. The sample was peripheral blood. The receptors originated from a human donor in a cohort sampled during active COVID-19. Both conserved end residues are part of each CDR3. The D gene is left open where the match is weak. Clone size is not always given. Where it is, it says once, few, many or a class for expanded clones.

TRBV14,TRBD1,TRBJ2-7,NA,CASSIPGQGKQYF,TGTGCCAGCAGCATACCGGGACAGGGCAAGCAGTACTTC
TRBV19,NA,TRBJ1-5,NA,CASTLAGGSGESNQPQHF,TGTGCCAGTACTCTTGCCGGGGGATCGGGTGAAAGCAATCAGCCCCAGCATTTT
TRBV5-1,NA,TRBJ2-7,NA,CASSLGQGISYEQYF,TGCGCCAGCAGCTTGGGCCAGGGGATTTCCTACGAGCAGTACTTC
TRBV4-3,NA,TRBJ2-7,NA,CASSQDWIRSGFYEQYF,TGCGCCAGCAGCCAAGATTGGATTCGAAGCGGATTCTACGAGCAGTACTTC
TRBV6-2/TRBV6-3,TRBD2,TRBJ2-5,NA,CASSTTDTLAGGVKQETQYF,TGTGCCAGCAGTACCACGGATACTTTAGCGGGAGGGGTGAAACAAGAGACCCAGTACTTC
TRBV19,NA,TRBJ1-1,NA,CATQIMGGAGTEAFF,TGTGCCACACAGATCATGGGGGGGGCAGGCACTGAAGCTTTCTTT
TRBV20-1,TRBD1,TRBJ1-2,once,CSAGTGYGYTF,TGCAGTGCTGGGACAGGCTATGGCTACACCTTC
TRBV7-9,NA,TRBJ2-5,NA,CASSTIAGTTIQETQYF,TGTGCCAGCAGCACCATTGCCGGGACAACCATCCAAGAGACCCAGTACTTC
TRBV2,TRBD1,TRBJ1-4,NA,CASSYTTGGGGEKLFF,TGTGCCAGCAGTTATACTACAGGGGGCGGGGGTGAAAAACTGTTTTTT
TRBV30,NA,TRBJ1-6,once,CAWSASRYNSPLHF,TGTGCCTGGAGTGCGTCACGGTATAATTCACCCCTCCACTTT
TRBV9,TRBD1,TRBJ1-2,NA,CASSARQGGYGYTF,TGTGCCAGCAGCGCTAGACAGGGGGGCTATGGCTACACCTTC
TRBV21-1,NA,TRBJ1-1,NA,CASSPLRGGDTEAFF,TGTGCCAGCAGTCCACTCAGGGGTGGGGACACTGAAGCTTTCTTT
TRBV19,NA,TRBJ2-3,NA,CASSDQGLLTDTQYF,TGTGCCAGTAGTGATCAGGGCCTCCTCACAGATACGCAGTATTTT
TRBV10-3,NA,TRBJ1-2,once,CATRPGDYGYTF,TGTGCCACCAGACCCGGTGATTATGGCTACACCTTC
TRBV7-2,TRBD1,TRBJ1-2,NA,CASSPTPTGGVYGYTF,TGTGCCAGCAGCCCGACACCGACAGGGGGTGTCTATGGCTACACCTTC
TRBV4-2,NA,TRBJ1-1,NA,CASSREGRDTEAFF,TGTGCCAGCAGCCGGGAGGGGAGGGACACTGAAGCTTTCTTT
TRBV9,NA,TRBJ2-3,NA,CASSTGTDTQYF,TGTGCCAGCTCTACGGGAACAGATACGCAGTATTTT
TRBV6-5,TRBD1,TRBJ2-7,NA,CASSRDRGYEQYF,TGTGCCAGCAGCCGGGACAGGGGTTACGAGCAGTACTTC
TRBV24-1,NA,TRBJ2-5,NA,CATSDIREGDQYF,TGTGCCACCAGTGACATCAGGGAAGGGGACCAGTACTTC
TRBV25-1,TRBD1,TRBJ1-2,NA,CASPGQGNYGYTF,TGTGCCAGCCCGGGACAGGGAAACTATGGCTACACCTTC
TRBV6-5,NA,TRBJ1-2,NA,CASSRNTGPMHGYTF,TGTGCCAGCAGCAGAAACACAGGGCCAATGCATGGCTACACCTTC
TRBV5-4,NA,TRBJ2-5,NA,CASSLRSETQYF,TGTGCCAGCAGCTTGAGAAGCGAGACCCAGTACTTC
TRBV7-9,NA,TRBJ1-2,NA,CYAGQGPDYGYTF,TGCTACGCAGGCCAGGGGCCGGACTATGGCTACACCTTC
TRBV11-2,TRBD1,TRBJ1-4,NA,CASSLWGRGRENEKLFF,TGTGCCAGCAGCTTATGGGGCAGGGGGCGCGAAAATGAAAAACTGTTTTTT
TRBV7-6,NA,TRBJ1-6,NA,CASSLELSRPLHF,TGTGCCAGCAGCTTAGAGCTTTCGCGACCCCTCCACTTT
TRBV7-2,TRBD1,TRBJ1-6,NA,CASSLRQGDSSPLHF,TGTGCCAGCAGCTTGAGACAGGGGGACAGTTCACCCCTCCACTTT
TRBV19,NA,TRBJ1-5,NA,CASSIGGGISNQPQHF,TGTGCCAGTAGTATAGGTGGAGGGATTAGCAATCAGCCCCAGCATTTT
TRBV29-1,NA,TRBJ1-1,NA,CSAGQTNTEAFF,TGCAGCGCTGGACAGACGAACACTGAAGCTTTCTTT
TRBV15,TRBD1,TRBJ1-1,NA,CATSQGTGAPPFF,TGTGCCACCAGCCAAGGGACAGGGGCTCCTCCTTTCTTT
TRBV5-1,NA,TRBJ2-3,NA,CASSLVTSTDTQYF,TGCGCCAGCAGCTTGGTTACTAGCACAGATACGCAGTATTTT
TRBV11-2,TRBD1,TRBJ1-1,NA,CASTPVGTGNTEAFF,TGTGCCAGCACCCCCGTCGGGACAGGGAACACTGAAGCTTTCTTT
TRBV28,NA,TRBJ1-6,NA,CASSLALNSYNSPLHF,TGTGCCAGCAGTTTAGCGCTAAACTCCTATAATTCACCCCTCCACTTT
TRBV4-2,NA,TRBJ1-4,NA,CASSQGRAEKLFF,TGTGCCAGCAGCCAAGGAAGAGCTGAAAAACTGTTTTTT
TRBV5-5,TRBD1,TRBJ2-4,NA,CASSILETGGEGNIQYF,TGTGCCAGCAGCATACTAGAGACAGGGGGCGAGGGAAACATTCAGTACTTC
TRBV5-1,TRBD2,TRBJ2-3,few,CASSLVPTSGGTDSTDTQYF,TGCGCCAGCAGCTTAGTACCGACTAGCGGGGGGACTGATAGCACAGATACGCAGTATTTT
TRBV15,NA,TRBJ2-1,NA,CATSRDPIYNEQFF,TGTGCCACCAGCAGAGATCCTATTTACAATGAGCAGTTCTTC
TRBV2,NA,TRBJ1-5,NA,CASSSQGLNQPQHF,TGTGCCAGCAGCTCCCAGGGTCTCAATCAGCCCCAGCATTTT
TRBV2,NA,TRBJ2-3,NA,CASIEEASTDTQYF,TGTGCCAGCATCGAGGAGGCTAGCACAGATACGCAGTATTTT
TRBV14,TRBD2,TRBJ2-5,NA,CASSQPGTSVQETQYF,TGTGCCAGCAGCCAACCCGGGACTAGCGTACAAGAGACCCAGTACTTC
TRBV3-1/TRBV3-2,TRBD2,TRBJ2-7,few,CASSQGTGGAVPYEQYF,TGTGCCAGCAGCCAAGGGACGGGGGGGGCCGTTCCCTACGAGCAGTACTTC
TRBV7-2,TRBD2,TRBJ2-3,NA,CASSLRGVFSDTQYF,TGTGCCAGCAGCCTCCGGGGGGTTTTCAGTGATACGCAGTATTTT
TRBV30,NA,TRBJ1-6,NA,CAWSTGERGDSPLHF,TGTGCCTGGAGTACGGGGGAAAGAGGGGATTCACCCCTCCACTTT
TRBV6-1,TRBD2,TRBJ2-1,NA,CASSERTSGSVYYNEQFF,TGTGCCAGCAGTGAAAGAACTAGCGGGAGTGTATACTACAATGAGCAGTTCTTC